The clone carrying this T cell receptor (beta chain) was seen at least ten times. The data were obtained in a study of T cells in Graves' hyperthyroidism and ophthalmopathy. The investigators amplified TCR beta CDR3 regions from RNA transcripts. An initial round of RT-PCR targeting the TCR CDR3 relied on the HTBI primer set. TCRdb called the multiplex PCR reads again in MiXCR, with one record for every CDR3 protein. The sample lists more than 350,000 distinct CDR3 sequences, more than 13% occurring once. The germline gives CDR1 MNHEY, CDR2 SMNVEV (reference sequence). This CDR3 has 13 amino acids. The V and J genes are TRBV27 and TRBJ2-2, with 8 bases matching TRBD2. Sample: blood. This TCR was sampled from a woman in her 30s with Graves' hyperthyroidism. The CDR3 DNA follows: TGTGTTACAGCGGGGGCGAACACCGGGGAGCTGTTTTTT. It is translated as CVTAGANTGELFF.